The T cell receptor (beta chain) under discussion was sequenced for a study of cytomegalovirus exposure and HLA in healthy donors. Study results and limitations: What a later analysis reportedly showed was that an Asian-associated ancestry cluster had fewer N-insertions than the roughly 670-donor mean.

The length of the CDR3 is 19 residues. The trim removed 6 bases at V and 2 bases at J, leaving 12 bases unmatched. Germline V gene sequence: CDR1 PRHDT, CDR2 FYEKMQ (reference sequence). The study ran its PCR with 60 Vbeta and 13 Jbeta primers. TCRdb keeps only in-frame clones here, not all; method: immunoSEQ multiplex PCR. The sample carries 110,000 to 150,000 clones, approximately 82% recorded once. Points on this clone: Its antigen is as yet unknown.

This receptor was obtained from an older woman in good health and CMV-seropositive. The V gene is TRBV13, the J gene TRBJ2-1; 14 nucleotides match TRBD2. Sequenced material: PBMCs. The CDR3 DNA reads TGTGCCAGCAGAAATAGGGGGACTAGCGGGAGTCGGACCTACAATGAGCAGTTCTTC. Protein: CASRNRGTSGSRTYNEQFF.